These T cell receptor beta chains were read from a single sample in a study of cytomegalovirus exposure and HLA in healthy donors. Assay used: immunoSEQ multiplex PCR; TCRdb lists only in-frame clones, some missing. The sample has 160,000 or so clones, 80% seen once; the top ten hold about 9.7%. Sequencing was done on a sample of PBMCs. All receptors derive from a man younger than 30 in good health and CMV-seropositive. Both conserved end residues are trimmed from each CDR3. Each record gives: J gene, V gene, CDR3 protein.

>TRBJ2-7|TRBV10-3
AISGGGVEQY
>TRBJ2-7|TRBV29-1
SVEVRAWGRDSYEQY
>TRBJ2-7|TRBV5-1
ASSPVTSGISYEQY
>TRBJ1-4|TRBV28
ASTGREKLF
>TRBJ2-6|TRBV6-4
ASSRDTSSGANVLT
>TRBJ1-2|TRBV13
ASSPGQGSGYT
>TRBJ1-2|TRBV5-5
ASSLGSTANYGYT
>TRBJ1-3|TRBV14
ASSRLANGNTIY
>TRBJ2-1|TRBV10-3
AISYGTSGSGYEQF
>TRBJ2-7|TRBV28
ASSPTGLPRREQY
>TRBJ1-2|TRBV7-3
ASSSQRLTRCPYGYT
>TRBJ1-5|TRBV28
ARSTGRQPQH
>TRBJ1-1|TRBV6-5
ASSSRDRSEAF
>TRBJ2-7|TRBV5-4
ASSLDPGQGLYEQY
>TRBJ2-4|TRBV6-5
ASSSDRDLAKNIQY
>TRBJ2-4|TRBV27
ASSVRGGRADIQY
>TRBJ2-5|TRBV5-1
ASSPLVSGPGGEETQY
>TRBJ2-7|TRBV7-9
ASSHQGLDTVAYEQY
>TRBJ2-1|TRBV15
ATSRERAGAYNEQF
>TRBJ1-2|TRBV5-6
ASSSRGVGINYGYT
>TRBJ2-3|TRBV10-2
ASSERETDTQY
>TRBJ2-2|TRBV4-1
ASRGLGATGELF
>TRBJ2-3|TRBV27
ASSFRWGTDTQY
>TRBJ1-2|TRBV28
ASSSTGAKFGYT
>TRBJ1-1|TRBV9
ASSVSSIAMNTEAF
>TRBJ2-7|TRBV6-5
ASSQDRGGEQY
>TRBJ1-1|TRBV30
AWSVQGGMAEAF
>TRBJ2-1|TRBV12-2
ASRLASRDYNEQF
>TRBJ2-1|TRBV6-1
ASSDIVGGYNEQF
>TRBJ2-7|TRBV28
ASSLQDEQY
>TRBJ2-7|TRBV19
ASSSGTASYEQY
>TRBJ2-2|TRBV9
ASSVGSGGRYTGELF
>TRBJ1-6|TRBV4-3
ASSWTQGGRSNSPLH
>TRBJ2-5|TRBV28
ASSLEGSVGETQY
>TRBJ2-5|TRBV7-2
ASSPQWGPQETQY